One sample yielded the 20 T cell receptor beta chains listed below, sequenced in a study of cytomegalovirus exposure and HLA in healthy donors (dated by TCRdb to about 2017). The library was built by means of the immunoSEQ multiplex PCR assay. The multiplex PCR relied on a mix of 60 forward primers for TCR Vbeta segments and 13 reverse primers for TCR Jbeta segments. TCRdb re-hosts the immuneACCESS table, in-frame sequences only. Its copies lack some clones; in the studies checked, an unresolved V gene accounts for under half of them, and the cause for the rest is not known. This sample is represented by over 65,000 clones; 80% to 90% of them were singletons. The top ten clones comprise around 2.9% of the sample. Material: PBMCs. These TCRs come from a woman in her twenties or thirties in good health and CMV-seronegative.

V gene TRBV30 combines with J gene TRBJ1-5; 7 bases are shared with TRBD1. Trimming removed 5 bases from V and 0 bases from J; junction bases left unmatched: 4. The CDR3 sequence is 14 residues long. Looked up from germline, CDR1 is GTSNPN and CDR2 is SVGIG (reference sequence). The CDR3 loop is CAWGQAYSNQPQHF. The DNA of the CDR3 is TGTGCCTGGGGACAGGCCTATAGCAATCAGCCCCAGCATTTT.

The CDR3 bases are TGTGCCAGCAGGATAGCGGAAGCCTACGAGCAGTACTTC. Protein sequence: CASRIAEAYEQYF. The chain joins TRBV6-1 to TRBJ2-7, with a tentative D call TRBD2 (6 bases). V was trimmed by 6 bases and J by 2 bases, leaving 11 bases between them. This CDR3 region has 13 residues. Germline CDR1 and CDR2: MNHNS and SASEGT.

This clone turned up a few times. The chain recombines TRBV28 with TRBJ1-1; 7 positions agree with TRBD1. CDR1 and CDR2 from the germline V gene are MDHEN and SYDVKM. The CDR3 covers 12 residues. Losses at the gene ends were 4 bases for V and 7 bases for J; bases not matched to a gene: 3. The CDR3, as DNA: TGTGCCAGCAGTTCACAGGGGAATGAAGCTTTCTTT. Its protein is CASSSQGNEAFF.

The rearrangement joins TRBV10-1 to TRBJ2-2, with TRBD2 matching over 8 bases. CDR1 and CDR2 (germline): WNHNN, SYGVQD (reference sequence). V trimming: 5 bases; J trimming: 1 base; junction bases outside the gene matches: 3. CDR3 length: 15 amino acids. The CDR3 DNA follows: TGCGCCAGCAGTCTTACTAGCGGGAACACCGGGGAGCTGTTTTTT. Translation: CASSLTSGNTGELFF.

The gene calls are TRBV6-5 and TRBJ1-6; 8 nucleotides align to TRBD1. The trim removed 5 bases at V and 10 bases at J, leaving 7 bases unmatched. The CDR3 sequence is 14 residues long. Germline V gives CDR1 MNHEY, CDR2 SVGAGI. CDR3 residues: CASSPTGDRSPLHF. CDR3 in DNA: TGTGCCAGCAGTCCGACAGGGGACAGGTCACCCCTCCACTTT.

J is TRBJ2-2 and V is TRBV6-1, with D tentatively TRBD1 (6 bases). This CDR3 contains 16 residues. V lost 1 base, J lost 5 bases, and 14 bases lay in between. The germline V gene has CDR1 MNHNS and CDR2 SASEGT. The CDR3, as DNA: TGTGCCAGCAGTGAAGTTCAGACAGGAAGAACCGGGGAGCTGTTTTTT. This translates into CASSEVQTGRTGELFF.

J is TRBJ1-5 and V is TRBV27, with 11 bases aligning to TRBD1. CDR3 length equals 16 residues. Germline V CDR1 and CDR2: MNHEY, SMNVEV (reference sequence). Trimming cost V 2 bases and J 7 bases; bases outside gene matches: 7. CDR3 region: CASSLSGQGARQPQHF. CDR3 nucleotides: TGTGCCAGCAGTTTAAGCGGACAGGGGGCTAGACAGCCCCAGCATTTT.

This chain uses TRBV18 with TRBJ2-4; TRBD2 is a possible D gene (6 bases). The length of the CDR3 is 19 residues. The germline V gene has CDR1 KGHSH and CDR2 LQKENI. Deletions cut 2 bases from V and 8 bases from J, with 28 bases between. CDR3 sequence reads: CASSPKNGGEIETGDIQYF. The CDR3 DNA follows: TGTGCCAGCTCACCAAAGAACGGTGGGGAAATAGAGACGGGAGACATTCAGTACTTC.

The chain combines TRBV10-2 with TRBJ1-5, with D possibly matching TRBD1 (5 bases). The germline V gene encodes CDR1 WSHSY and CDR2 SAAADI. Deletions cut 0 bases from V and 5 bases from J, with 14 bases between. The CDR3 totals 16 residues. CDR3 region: CASSESLGRVDQPQHF. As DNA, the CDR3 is TGCGCCAGCAGTGAGTCGTTGGGCAGGGTGGATCAGCCCCAGCATTTT.

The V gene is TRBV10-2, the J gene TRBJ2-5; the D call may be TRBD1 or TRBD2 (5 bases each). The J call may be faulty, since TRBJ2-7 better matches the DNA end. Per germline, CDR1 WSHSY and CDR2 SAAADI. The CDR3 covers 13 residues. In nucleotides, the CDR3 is TGCGCCAGCAGTGAAGACCCTGGGGGCGAGCAGTACTTC. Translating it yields CASSEDPGGEQYF.

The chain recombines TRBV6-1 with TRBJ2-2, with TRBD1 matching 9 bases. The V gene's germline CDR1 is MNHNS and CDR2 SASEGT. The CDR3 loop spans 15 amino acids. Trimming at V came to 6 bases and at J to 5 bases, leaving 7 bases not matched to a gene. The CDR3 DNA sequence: TGTGCCAGCAGGATGGACAGGGGACAAACCGGGGAGCTGTTTTTT. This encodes CASRMDRGQTGELFF.

Written as DNA, the CDR3 is TGTGCCAGCAGTCAGAACAGGGGGGACACCGGGGAGCTGTTTTTT. Translated: CASSQNRGDTGELFF. The chain joins TRBV7-2 to TRBJ2-2; 8 bases map to TRBD1. Per germline, CDR1 SGHTA and CDR2 FQGNSA. J was trimmed by 3 bases and V by 6 bases; bases with no gene match: 6. The CDR3 consists of 15 residues.

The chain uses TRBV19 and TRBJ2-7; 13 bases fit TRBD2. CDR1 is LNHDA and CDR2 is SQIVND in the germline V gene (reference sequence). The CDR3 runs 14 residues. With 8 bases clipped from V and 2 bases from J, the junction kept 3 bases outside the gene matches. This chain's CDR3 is CASGTSGGAYEQYF. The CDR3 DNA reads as TGTGCCAGTGGAACTAGCGGGGGGGCCTACGAGCAGTACTTC.

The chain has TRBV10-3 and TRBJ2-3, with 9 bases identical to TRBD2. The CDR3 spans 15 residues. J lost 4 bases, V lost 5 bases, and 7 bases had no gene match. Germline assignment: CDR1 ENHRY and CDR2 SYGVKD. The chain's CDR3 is CAISPAGGHSDTQYF. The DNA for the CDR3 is TGTGCCATCAGTCCAGCGGGGGGCCATTCAGATACGCAGTATTTT.

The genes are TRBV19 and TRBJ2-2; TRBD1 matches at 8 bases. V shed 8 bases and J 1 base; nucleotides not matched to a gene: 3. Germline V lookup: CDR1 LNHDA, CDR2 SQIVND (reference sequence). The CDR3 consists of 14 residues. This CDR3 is CASLDRGNTGELFF. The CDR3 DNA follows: TGTGCCAGTCTTGACAGGGGGAACACCGGGGAGCTGTTTTTT.

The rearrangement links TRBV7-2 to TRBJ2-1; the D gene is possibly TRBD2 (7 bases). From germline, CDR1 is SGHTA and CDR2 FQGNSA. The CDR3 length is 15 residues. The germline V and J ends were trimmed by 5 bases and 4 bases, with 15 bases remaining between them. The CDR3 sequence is CASSPRGGLYNEQFF. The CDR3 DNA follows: TGTGCCAGCAGCCCCCGCGGGGGCCTGTACAATGAGCAGTTCTTC.

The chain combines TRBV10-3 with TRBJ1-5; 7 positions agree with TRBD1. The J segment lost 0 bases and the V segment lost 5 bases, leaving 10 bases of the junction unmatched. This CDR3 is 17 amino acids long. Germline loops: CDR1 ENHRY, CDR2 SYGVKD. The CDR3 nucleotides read TGTGCCATCAGTATCGACAGGGTGGTTAGTAGCAATCAGCCCCAGCATTTT. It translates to CAISIDRVVSSNQPQHF.

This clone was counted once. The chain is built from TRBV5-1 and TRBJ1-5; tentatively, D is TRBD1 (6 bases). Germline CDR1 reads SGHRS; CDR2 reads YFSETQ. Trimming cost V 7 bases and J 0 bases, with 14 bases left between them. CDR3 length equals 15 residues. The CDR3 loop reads CASSLRGGSNQPQHF. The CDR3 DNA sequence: TGCGCCAGCTCCCTAAGGGGGGGTAGCAATCAGCCCCAGCATTTT.

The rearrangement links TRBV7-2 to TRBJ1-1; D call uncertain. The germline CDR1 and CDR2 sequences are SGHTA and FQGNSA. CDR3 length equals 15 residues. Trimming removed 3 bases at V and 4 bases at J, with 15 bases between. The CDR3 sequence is CASSLSSGEGTEAFF. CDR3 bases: TGTGCCAGCAGCTTGTCTTCCGGGGAGGGCACTGAAGCTTTCTTT.

CDR3 in DNA: TGTGCCAGCAGCTCTCGGGGGGTCTATGGCTACACCTTC. It codes for CASSSRGVYGYTF. The chain combines TRBV5-8 with TRBJ1-2, with D maybe TRBD1 (5 bases). V was pared by 3 bases and J by 4 bases, with 10 bases between. The germline CDR1 and CDR2 sequences are SGHTS and YDEGEE. The CDR3 contains 13 residues.